Following are 21 T cell receptor beta chains from one sample sequenced in a study of shared clonotypes between healthy human individuals. Assay: immunoSEQ multiplex PCR; the TCRdb copy retains only in-frame clones and omits some. The table includes a few million clones, around 95% detected once. What was sequenced was naive CD4+ T cells sorted from blood. Subset described: CD45RA+ positively selected. The receptors shown here come from a man aged 18 to 30 in good health.

The chain uses TRBV5-1 and TRBJ1-1; D not certain. Deletions cut 5 bases from V and 3 bases from J, with 11 bases between. The CDR3 totals 13 residues. Germline CDR1 SGHRS, CDR2 YFSETQ. CDR3 protein: CASRVGEYTEAFF. As DNA, the CDR3 is TGCGCCAGCAGAGTTGGGGAGTACACTGAAGCTTTCTTT.

The V and J genes are TRBV11-2 and TRBJ1-2, with D possibly TRBD1 on 5 matching bases. CDR1 and CDR2 (germline): SGHAT, FQNNGV. CDR3 length: 19 amino acids. Deletions cut 2 bases from V and 3 bases from J, with 25 bases between. CDR3 loop: CASSLNPLYRRGGDYGYTF. CDR3 nucleotides: TGTGCCAGCAGCTTAAACCCCCTCTATAGGAGGGGAGGTGACTATGGCTACACCTTC. Using reference TRBV11-2 and TRBJ1-2 for the parts outside the CDR3, the full variable domain is EAGVAQSPRYKIIEKRQSVAFWCNPISGHATLYWYQQILGQGPKLLIQFQNNGVVDDSQLPKDRFSAERLKGVDSTLKIQPAKLEDSAVYLCASSLNPLYRRGGDYGYTFGSGTRLTVV.

Comment on this clone: Different DNA sequences within this sample yield the same CDR3. The chain has TRBV2 and TRBJ1-4, with no clear D. Deletions cut 8 bases from V and 8 bases from J, with 6 bases between. The length of the CDR3 is 10 residues. Germline V gene sequence: CDR1 SNHLY, CDR2 FYNNEI. CDR3 sequence reads: CASEREKLFF. The CDR3 nucleotides are TGTGCCAGCGAGCGAGAAAAACTGTTTTTT. The variable domain in full, completed from reference TRBV2 and TRBJ1-4, reads EPEVTQTPSHQVTQMGQEVILRCVPISNHLYFYWYRQILGQKVEFLVSFYNNEISEKSEIFDDQFSVERPDGSNFTLKIRSTKLEDSAMYFCASEREKLFFGSGTQLSVL.

The chain has TRBV19 and TRBJ1-5; TRBD1 matches 8 bases. Germline V lookup: CDR1 LNHDA, CDR2 SQIVND (reference sequence). The CDR3 sequence is 18 residues long. Trimming at V came to 4 bases and at J to 0 bases, leaving 11 bases not matched to a gene. The CDR3 loop reads CASSTPDRAQDSNQPQHF. The CDR3 region has the DNA TGTGCCAGTAGTACCCCGGACAGGGCGCAGGATAGCAATCAGCCCCAGCATTTT.

The genes are TRBV7-2 and TRBJ1-1, with D unclear. V dropped 1 base and J dropped 0 bases, with 9 bases sitting between them. The CDR3 contains 15 residues. Germline CDR1 SGHTA, CDR2 FQGNSA. This CDR3 reads CASSLEGSVNTEAFF. For the CDR3, the DNA is TGTGCCAGCAGCTTAGAAGGCAGTGTGAACACTGAAGCTTTCTTT.

V and J are TRBV5-1 and TRBJ2-5; 8 bases align to TRBD1. Germline CDR1 is SGHRS and CDR2 is YFSETQ. The CDR3 loop spans 15 amino acids. The V segment lost 4 bases and the J segment 0 bases; nucleotides outside the gene matches: 5. The CDR3 here is CASSLSTGDQETQYF. The CDR3 DNA reads as TGCGCCAGCAGCCTATCGACAGGGGACCAAGAGACCCAGTACTTC.

The chain couples TRBV5-1 to TRBJ2-6; TRBD1 matches at 11 bases. CDR1 is SGHRS and CDR2 is YFSETQ in the germline V gene. V gave up 3 bases and J gave up 3 bases; unmatched junction bases: 11. The CDR3 is 19 amino acids. CDR3 loop: CASSSRTGGPLFGANVLTF. The CDR3 bases are TGCGCCAGCAGCTCCCGGACAGGGGGCCCTCTGTTTGGGGCCAACGTCCTGACTTTC. The full variable domain, in which reference TRBV5-1 and TRBJ2-6 provide the parts outside the CDR3, is KAGVTQTPRYLIKTRGQQVTLSCSPISGHRSVSWYQQTPGQGLQFLFEYFSETQRNKGNFPGRFSGRQFSNSRSEMNVSTLELGDSALYLCASSSRTGGPLFGANVLTFGAGSRLTVL.

The chain is built from TRBV5-1 and TRBJ2-1, with a tentative D call TRBD2 (7 bases). CDR1 and CDR2 from the germline V gene are SGHRS and YFSETQ. CDR3 length: 15 residues. V dropped 1 base and J dropped 8 bases, with 16 bases sitting between them. CDR3 protein: CASSLKGGYIDEQFF. The DNA of the CDR3 is TGCGCCAGCAGCTTGAAGGGGGGGTATATCGATGAGCAGTTCTTC.

The chain uses TRBV28 and TRBJ2-3; 8 bases match TRBD2. This CDR3 region has 15 residues. V lost 1 base to trimming and J lost 1 base; unmatched junction nucleotides: 1. The germline V gene encodes CDR1 MDHEN and CDR2 SYDVKM. This CDR3 is CASSLYGRGTDTQYF. CDR3 DNA sequence: TGTGCCAGCAGTTTATACGGGAGGGGCACAGATACGCAGTATTTT.

This clone was seen a single time. The rearrangement links TRBV7-9 to TRBJ1-6; D gene unclear. The germline V gene has CDR1 SEHNR and CDR2 FQNEAQ (reference sequence). Between the trimmed V and J ends, which lost 2 bases and 7 bases, there was a span of 9 bases. This CDR3 has 14 amino acids. The CDR3 region is CASSLNQENSPLHF. The CDR3, as DNA: TGTGCCAGCAGCTTAAATCAGGAAAATTCACCCCTCCACTTT.

CDR3 protein: CARSRTGGLIYNNQPQHF. The CDR3 coding sequence is TGTGCCAGAAGCCGGACAGGGGGCTTGATCTATAACAATCAGCCCCAGCATTTT. The gene calls are TRBV5-3 and TRBJ1-5; TRBD1 agrees at 11 bases. TRBV5-3 is an ORF; its function is uncertain. The J segment lost 3 bases and the V segment lost 4 bases, leaving 12 bases of the junction unmatched. This CDR3 has 18 amino acids.

The rearrangement joins TRBV14 to TRBJ1-2, with 7 bases aligning to TRBD1. Germline V gene data show CDR1 as SGHDN and CDR2 as FVKESK. V was pared by 8 bases and J by 4 bases, with 10 bases of the junction left unmatched. This CDR3 has 14 residues. The CDR3 region has the DNA TGTGCCAGCTCCCCGCGGGACAGTCCCTATGGCTACACCTTC. The encoded protein is CASSPRDSPYGYTF.

The J gene is TRBJ2-1, the V gene TRBV27; 9 bases align to TRBD2. CDR1 MNHEY and CDR2 SMNVEV come from the germline V gene (reference sequence). V was pared by 5 bases and J by 10 bases, with 18 bases of the junction left unmatched. This CDR3 has 17 amino acids. CDR3 loop: CASSRGKDGGRAPEQFF. The CDR3, as DNA: TGTGCCAGCAGTCGAGGAAAGGATGGCGGGAGGGCCCCCGAGCAGTTCTTC.

The V gene is TRBV9, the J gene TRBJ2-3, with D possibly being TRBD1 (5 bases). Germline V lookup: CDR1 SGDLS, CDR2 YYNGEE. The CDR3 contains 14 residues. Trimming cost V 3 bases and J 6 bases, with 14 bases left between them. The CDR3 is CASSGSQGPDTQYF. CDR3 DNA: TGTGCCAGCAGCGGATCCCAGGGTCCCGATACGCAGTATTTT. The whole variable domain, remainder taken from reference TRBV9 and TRBJ2-3, is DSGVTQTPKHLITATGQRVTLRCSPRSGDLSVYWYQQSLDQGLQFLIQYYNGEERAKGNILERFSAQQFPDLHSELNLSSLELGDSALYFCASSGSQGPDTQYFGPGTRLTVL.

The chain recombines TRBV5-1 with TRBJ2-5; TRBD2 might be the D (5 bases). The CDR3 contains 14 residues. Per germline, CDR1 SGHRS and CDR2 YFSETQ. V was shortened by 2 bases and J by 6 bases, with 14 bases between the two germline ends. The CDR3 nucleotides are TGCGCCAGCAGCTTAGACGCGGGCGTTAAGACCCAGTACTTC. Its translation: CASSLDAGVKTQYF. The full variable domain, in which reference TRBV5-1 and TRBJ2-5 provide the parts outside the CDR3, is KAGVTQTPRYLIKTRGQQVTLSCSPISGHRSVSWYQQTPGQGLQFLFEYFSETQRNKGNFPGRFSGRQFSNSRSEMNVSTLELGDSALYLCASSLDAGVKTQYFGPGTRLLVL.

The chain uses TRBV4-3 and TRBJ1-6; a possible D gene is TRBD1 (6 bases). The CDR3 consists of 15 residues. Germline CDR1 reads LGHNA; CDR2 reads YSLEER. The germline V and J ends were trimmed by 0 bases and 7 bases, with 10 bases remaining between them. Written as DNA, the CDR3 is TGCGCCAGCAGCCAAGATCAAGACAGGAATTCACCCCTCCACTTT. Amino acids: CASSQDQDRNSPLHF.

The chain joins TRBV7-2 to TRBJ2-3, with D possibly being TRBD1 or TRBD2 (6 bases each). The germline V gene has CDR1 SGHTA and CDR2 FQGNSA. This CDR3 comprises 15 residues. The V gene lost 5 bases and the J gene lost 8 bases, with 20 bases spanning the gap. The CDR3 spells CASSTPPGGAGTQYF. In DNA form, the CDR3 reads TGTGCCAGCAGCACGCCGCCCGGGGGCGCGGGTACGCAGTATTTT.

CDR3 coding DNA: TGTGCCAGCAGTCCTCCGGCAGGGGGTGGCTACACCTTC. This gives the protein CASSPPAGGGYTF. The J gene is TRBJ1-2, the V gene TRBV27; TRBD1 matches 7 bases. Germline V gene data show CDR1 as MNHEY and CDR2 as SMNVEV (reference sequence). This CDR3 is built from 13 residues. V lost 5 bases to trimming and J lost 7 bases; unmatched junction nucleotides: 7.

J is TRBJ2-1 and V is TRBV30; no clear D. Looked up from germline, CDR1 is GTSNPN and CDR2 is SVGIG (reference sequence). Between the trimmed V and J ends, which lost 5 bases and 5 bases, there was a span of 13 bases. This CDR3 has 13 residues. The CDR3 DNA reads as TGTGCCTGGCTAGGCGGAAATAACAATGAGCAGTTCTTC. Protein sequence: CAWLGGNNNEQFF.

This clone occurred once. The gene calls are TRBV5-1 and TRBJ1-3; 7 bases are shared with TRBD1. Per germline, CDR1 SGHRS and CDR2 YFSETQ. V lost 4 bases and J lost 0; bases outside the gene matches: 7. This CDR3 contains 16 residues. The CDR3 DNA reads TGCGCCAGCAGCCCCGCGTGGGACAGCTCTGGAAACACCATATATTTT. Amino acids: CASSPAWDSSGNTIYF.

A note on this clone: Other DNA sequences within the sample encode an identical CDR3. V and J are TRBV18 and TRBJ2-1; D tentatively fits TRBD1 or TRBD2 (5 bases each). The CDR3 length is 14 residues. The ends were cut back, 3 bases at V and 5 bases at J, with 11 bases in the middle. Germline lookup yields CDR1 KGHSH and CDR2 LQKENI. The CDR3: CASSPPGRDNEQFF. CDR3 bases: TGTGCCAGCTCACCGCCGGGGCGGGACAATGAGCAGTTCTTC. Full variable domain (outside the CDR3, taken from reference TRBV18 and TRBJ2-1): NAGVMQNPRHLVRRRGQEARLRCSPMKGHSHVYWYRQLPEEGLKFMVYLQKENIIDESGMPKERFSAEFPKEGPSILRIQQVVRGDSAAYFCASSPPGRDNEQFFGPGTRLTVL.